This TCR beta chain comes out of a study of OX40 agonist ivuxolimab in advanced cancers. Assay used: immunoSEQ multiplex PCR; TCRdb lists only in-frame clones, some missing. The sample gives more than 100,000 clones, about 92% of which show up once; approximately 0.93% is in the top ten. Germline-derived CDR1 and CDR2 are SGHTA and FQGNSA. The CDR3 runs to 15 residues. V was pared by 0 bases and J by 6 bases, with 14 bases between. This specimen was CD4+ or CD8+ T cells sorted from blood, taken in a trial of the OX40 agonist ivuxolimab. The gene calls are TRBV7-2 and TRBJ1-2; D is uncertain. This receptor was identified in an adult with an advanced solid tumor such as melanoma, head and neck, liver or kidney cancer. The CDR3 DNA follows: TGTGCCAGCAGCTTAGCGCTTAACGAGTACGATGGCTACACCTTC. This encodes CASSLALNEYDGYTF.